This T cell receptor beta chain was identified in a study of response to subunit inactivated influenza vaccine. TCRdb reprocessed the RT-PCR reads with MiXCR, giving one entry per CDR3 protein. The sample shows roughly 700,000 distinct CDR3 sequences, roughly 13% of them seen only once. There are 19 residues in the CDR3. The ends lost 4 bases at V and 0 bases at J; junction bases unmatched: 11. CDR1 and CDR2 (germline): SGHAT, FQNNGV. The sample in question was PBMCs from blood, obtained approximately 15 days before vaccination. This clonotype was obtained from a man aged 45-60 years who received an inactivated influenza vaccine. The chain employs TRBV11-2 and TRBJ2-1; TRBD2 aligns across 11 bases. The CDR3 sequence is CASSSGLAVPLSSYNEQFF. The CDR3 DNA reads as TGTGCCAGCAGCTCGGGACTAGCGGTTCCCTTGAGCTCCTACAATGAGCAGTTCTTC. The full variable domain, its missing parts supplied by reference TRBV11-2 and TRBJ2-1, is EAGVAQSPRYKIIEKRQSVAFWCNPISGHATLYWYQQILGQGPKLLIQFQNNGVVDDSQLPKDRFSAERLKGVDSTLKIQPAKLEDSAVYLCASSSGLAVPLSSYNEQFFGPGTRLTVL.